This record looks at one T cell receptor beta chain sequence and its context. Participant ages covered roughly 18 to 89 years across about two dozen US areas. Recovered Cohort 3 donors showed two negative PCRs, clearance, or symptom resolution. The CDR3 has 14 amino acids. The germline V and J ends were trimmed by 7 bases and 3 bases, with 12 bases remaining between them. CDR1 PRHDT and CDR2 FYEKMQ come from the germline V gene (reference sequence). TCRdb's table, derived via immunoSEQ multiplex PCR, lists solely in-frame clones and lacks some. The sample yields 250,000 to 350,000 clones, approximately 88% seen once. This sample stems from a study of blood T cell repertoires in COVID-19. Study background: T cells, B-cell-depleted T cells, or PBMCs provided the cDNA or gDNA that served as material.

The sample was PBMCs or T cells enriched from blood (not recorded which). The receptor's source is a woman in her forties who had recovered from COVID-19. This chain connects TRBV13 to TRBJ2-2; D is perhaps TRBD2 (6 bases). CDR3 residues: CASNERADTGELFF. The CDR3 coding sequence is TGTGCCAGCAATGAGCGGGCGGACACCGGGGAGCTGTTTTTT.